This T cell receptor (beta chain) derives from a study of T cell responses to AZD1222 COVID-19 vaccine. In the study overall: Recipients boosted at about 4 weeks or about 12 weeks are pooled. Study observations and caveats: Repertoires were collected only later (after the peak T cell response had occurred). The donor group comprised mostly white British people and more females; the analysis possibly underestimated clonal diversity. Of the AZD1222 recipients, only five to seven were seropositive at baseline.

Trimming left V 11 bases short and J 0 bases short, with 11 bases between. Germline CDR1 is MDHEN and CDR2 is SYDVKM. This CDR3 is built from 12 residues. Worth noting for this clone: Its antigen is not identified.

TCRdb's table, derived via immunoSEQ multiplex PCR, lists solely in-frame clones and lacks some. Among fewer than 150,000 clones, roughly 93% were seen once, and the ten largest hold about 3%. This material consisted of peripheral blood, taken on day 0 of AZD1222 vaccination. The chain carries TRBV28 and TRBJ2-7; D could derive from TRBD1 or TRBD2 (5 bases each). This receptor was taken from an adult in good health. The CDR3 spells CAAGTSSYEQYF. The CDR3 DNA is TGTGCCGCCGGGACGTCCTCCTACGAGCAGTACTTC.